This T cell receptor beta chain stems from a study of blood T cell repertoires in COVID-19. Study as a whole: Samples came from the United States, Italy and Spain, spanning acute and convalescent COVID-19.

Clones were sequenced by immunoSEQ multiplex PCR, and TCRdb holds only the in-frame ones, with some missing. The sample has a few hundred thousand clones, 88% seen once. The CDR3 contains 16 residues. V trimming: 1 base; J trimming: 4 bases; junction bases outside the gene matches: 7. Germline V gives CDR1 LNHDA, CDR2 SQIVND (reference sequence). The chain joins TRBV19 to TRBJ2-5, with 9 bases aligning to TRBD2. The source of this sequence is a woman aged 25-40 years with COVID-19, enrolled during active disease. Sequenced: peripheral blood. As DNA, the CDR3 is TGTGCCAGTAGTATAGGAGGCGGGAGGGCCGGAGAGACCCAGTACTTC. Protein: CASSIGGGRAGETQYF.